The 24 T cell receptor beta chains below all came from one sample that was sequenced in a study of blood T cell repertoires in COVID-19. Profiling relied on immunoSEQ multiplex PCR, and the TCRdb table lists in-frame clones only, not all of them. The repertoire consists of around 190,000 clones, with approximately 90% occurring once and the leading ten covering 15% to 20%. The specimen sequenced was peripheral blood. Receptor source: a man in his forties or fifties with COVID-19, enrolled during active disease.

This chain joins TRBV10-1 and TRBJ2-7, with 8 positions matching TRBD2. Losses at the gene ends were 2 bases for V and 7 bases for J; bases not matched to a gene: 4. The CDR3 spans 13 residues. The germline V gene has CDR1 WNHNN and CDR2 SYGVQD (reference sequence). The CDR3 protein is CASSENQREEQYF. CDR3 nucleotide sequence: TGCGCCAGCAGTGAGAACCAGCGGGAGGAGCAGTACTTC.

The chain is built from TRBV28 and TRBJ2-1; 7 nucleotides agree with TRBD1. With 3 bases clipped from V and 5 bases from J, the junction kept 7 bases outside the gene matches. From germline, CDR1 is MDHEN and CDR2 SYDVKM. The CDR3 spans 15 residues. The CDR3 DNA follows: TGTGCCAGCAGTTTTGGGACAGCGCCTCACAATGAGCAGTTCTTC. Its protein product is CASSFGTAPHNEQFF.

A single count supports this clone. V gene TRBV19 combines with J gene TRBJ2-7; D remains unclear. The CDR3 totals 12 residues. Germline assignment: CDR1 LNHDA and CDR2 SQIVND (reference sequence). Trimming took 6 bases from V and 2 from J, leaving 8 bases between them. The chain's CDR3 is CASSGGPYEQYF. The CDR3 nucleotides read TGTGCCAGTAGCGGCGGCCCCTACGAGCAGTACTTC.

This clone was counted only a few times. The chain combines TRBV15 with TRBJ1-2, with D possibly being TRBD1 (5 bases). V was pared by 5 bases and J by 6 bases, with 13 bases between. The CDR3 contains 13 residues. CDR1 LNHNV and CDR2 YYDKDF come from the germline V gene (reference sequence). CDR3 DNA: TGTGCCACCAGCCCCCGTGGGGCGGATGGCTACACCTTC. This sequence encodes CATSPRGADGYTF.

This clone occurred many times. The chain is built from TRBV3-1 (or the pseudogene TRBV3-2) and TRBJ2-7; 13 bases agree with TRBD2. With V trimmed by 4 bases and J by 7 bases, 4 bases remained unmatched. In germline, CDR1 is LGHDT, CDR2 YNNKEL (reference sequence). The CDR3 is 14 amino acids. The CDR3 nucleotides are TGTGCCAGCAGCCTTGGACTAGCGGGGGTAGAGCAGTACTTC. Amino acids: CASSLGLAGVEQYF.

This clone has just one count. The chain uses TRBV30 and TRBJ1-1; 9 bases line up with TRBD1. Trimming at V came to 8 bases and at J to 9 bases, leaving 25 bases not matched to a gene. CDR3 size: 17 residues. Germline assignment: CDR1 GTSNPN and CDR2 SVGIG (reference sequence). The CDR3 spells CAQSGTGIVDVSGKAFF. DNA for the CDR3: TGTGCCCAGAGCGGGACAGGGATAGTAGACGTTTCAGGAAAAGCTTTCTTT.

V usage is TRBV24-1 and J usage is TRBJ2-5; 9 bases line up with TRBD1. The CDR3 is 16 residues long. Per the germline V gene, CDR1 is KGHDR and CDR2 is SFDVKD. After removal of 3 bases from V and 5 bases from J, the junction contained 9 bases not matched to a gene. The CDR3 bases are TGTGCCACCAGTGATAAACGACAGGGGGGCGCGGAGACCCAGTACTTC. It specifies CATSDKRQGGAETQYF.

The chain joins TRBV11-2 to TRBJ2-5, with TRBD2 matching 8 bases. The CDR3 contains 15 residues. J gave up 2 bases and V 1 base, and 3 bases lay outside the gene matches. Germline assignment: CDR1 SGHAT and CDR2 FQNNGV. The CDR3, as DNA: TGTGCCAGCAGCTTAGGAGGACTAGCTCAAGAGACCCAGTACTTC. As protein: CASSLGGLAQETQYF.

The chain has TRBV6-6 and TRBJ1-1, with D possibly TRBD1 on 6 matching bases. Germline CDR1 MNHNY, CDR2 SVGAGI (reference sequence). The ends were cut back, 6 bases at V and 4 bases at J, with 15 bases in the middle. This CDR3 is 14 amino acids long. CDR3 in amino acids: CASRAQGSGTEAFF. The CDR3 coding sequence is TGTGCCAGCAGAGCACAGGGTTCGGGCACTGAAGCTTTCTTT.

The gene calls are TRBV9 and TRBJ2-5, with unresolved D. The CDR3 has 14 residues. Trimming removed 0 bases from V and 7 bases from J, with 13 bases in between. CDR1 is SGDLS, CDR2 YYNGEE, per germline. The CDR3 protein is CASSVAVASGTQYF. For the CDR3, the DNA is TGTGCCAGCAGCGTAGCTGTCGCCTCGGGGACCCAGTACTTC. Variable domain in full (rest from reference TRBV9 and TRBJ2-5): DSGVTQTPKHLITATGQRVTLRCSPRSGDLSVYWYQQSLDQGLQFLIQYYNGEERAKGNILERFSAQQFPDLHSELNLSSLELGDSALYFCASSVAVASGTQYFGPGTRLLVL.

The chain carries TRBV19 and TRBJ1-5, with 7 bases fitting TRBD1. Germline CDR1 LNHDA, CDR2 SQIVND (reference sequence). Germline trimming cut 5 bases from V and 0 bases from J; bases unmatched to any gene: 10. The CDR3 sequence is 17 residues long. The CDR3 is CASSPTQGRNSNQPQHF. The CDR3 bases are TGTGCCAGTAGTCCAACACAGGGGAGGAATAGCAATCAGCCCCAGCATTTT.

The rearrangement links TRBV5-1 to TRBJ1-1, with D perhaps matching TRBD1 (6 bases). Per the germline V gene, CDR1 is SGHRS and CDR2 is YFSETQ. The germline V and J ends were trimmed by 5 bases and 2 bases, with 13 bases remaining between them. CDR3 length equals 14 residues. The CDR3 loop reads CASRPGQTNTEAFF. The CDR3 nucleotides are TGCGCCAGCAGACCAGGACAGACTAACACTGAAGCTTTCTTT. The variable domain in full, completed from reference TRBV5-1 and TRBJ1-1, reads KAGVTQTPRYLIKTRGQQVTLSCSPISGHRSVSWYQQTPGQGLQFLFEYFSETQRNKGNFPGRFSGRQFSNSRSEMNVSTLELGDSALYLCASRPGQTNTEAFFGQGTRLTVV.

This clone was counted between two and nine times. The CDR3 protein is CASSSQEQGRTNEKLFF. CDR3 sequence (DNA): TGTGCCAGCAGTTCCCAAGAACAGGGAAGAACTAATGAAAAACTGTTTTTT. The chain joins TRBV28 to TRBJ1-4; tentatively, D is TRBD1 (6 bases). Trimming cost V 4 bases and J 1 base, with 16 bases left between them. Germline V CDR1 and CDR2: MDHEN, SYDVKM. The CDR3 sequence is 17 residues long.

This chain joins TRBV14 and TRBJ1-4; no definite D call. CDR1 and CDR2 from the germline V gene are SGHDN and FVKESK. Trimming took off 1 base at V and 0 bases at J, with 3 bases between the two ends. This CDR3 contains 14 residues. The CDR3 nucleotides read TGTGCCAGCAGCCAAGTCACAACTAATGAAAAACTGTTTTTT. Translated, it gives CASSQVTTNEKLFF.

This clone showed up just a few times. The chain recombines TRBV7-8 with TRBJ1-5; D might be TRBD1 (6 bases). There are 14 residues in the CDR3. V dropped 5 bases and J dropped 1 base, with 9 bases sitting between them. Germline assignment: CDR1 SGHVS and CDR2 FQNEAQ. CDR3 region: CASSPGTSNQPQHF. CDR3 sequence (DNA): TGTGCCAGCAGCCCCGGGACAAGCAATCAGCCCCAGCATTTT.

The chain uses TRBV7-8 and TRBJ1-4, with a possible D match to TRBD1 (6 bases). The CDR3 totals 13 residues. Germline V lookup: CDR1 SGHVS, CDR2 FQNEAQ. The V end was cut by 11 bases, the J end by 4 bases, with 14 bases between. As DNA, the CDR3 is TGTGCCTCTAGGGGGAGCCTTAATGAAAAACTGTTTTTT. Translated: CASRGSLNEKLFF.

The CDR3 loop is CASSYHRAAGNTIYF. CDR3 coding DNA: TGTGCCAGCAGTTACCACCGAGCTGCTGGAAACACCATATATTTT. The chain links TRBV14 to TRBJ1-3, with D unresolved. The V and J ends lost 6 bases and 2 bases respectively, with 14 bases between them. From germline, CDR1 is SGHDN and CDR2 FVKESK. The CDR3 is 15 residues long.

CDR3 nucleotides: TGTGCCAGCAGCTTAGACCGGGACAGCTCTGGAAACACCATATATTTT. This encodes CASSLDRDSSGNTIYF. The rearrangement joins TRBV11-2 to TRBJ1-3, with TRBD1 matching 7 bases. The junction had 2 bases not matched to a gene; V was cut back by 0 bases and J by 0 bases. CDR1 is SGHAT, CDR2 FQNNGV, per germline. The CDR3 spans 16 residues.

The rearrangement uses TRBV18 and TRBJ2-7; tentative D call: TRBD2 (6 bases). CDR1 is KGHSH, CDR2 LQKENI, per germline. V gave up 2 bases and J gave up 4 bases, with 15 bases separating them. CDR3 size: 15 residues. The CDR3 here is CASSPKSRGSYEQYF. DNA of the CDR3: TGTGCCAGCTCACCAAAATCGCGGGGTTCTTACGAGCAGTACTTC.

The genes are TRBV7-8 and TRBJ2-7; 11 bases align to TRBD2. CDR1 and CDR2 from the germline V gene are SGHVS and FQNEAQ. The CDR3 sequence is 15 residues long. V was clipped by 5 bases and J by 4 bases; unmatched bases: 7. As DNA, the CDR3 is TGTGCCAGCAGCCCAACTAGCGGGAGTGCGTACGAGCAGTACTTC. Encoded protein: CASSPTSGSAYEQYF.

The J gene is TRBJ2-3, the V gene TRBV6-1; no reliable D call. Germline CDR1 reads MNHNS; CDR2 reads SASEGT. V lost 3 bases and J 2 bases, leaving 9 bases between the germline ends. This CDR3 is built from 14 residues. The CDR3 region has the DNA TGTGCCAGCAGTGACCACAGCACCACAGATACGCAGTATTTT. This encodes CASSDHSTTDTQYF.

CDR3 sequence reads: CAQSGANVLTF. In nucleotides, the CDR3 is TGTGCCCAGTCTGGGGCCAACGTCCTGACTTTC. The chain employs TRBV2 and TRBJ2-6; D is undetermined. Trimming shortened V by 11 bases and J by 1 base, and 3 bases separated the two germline ends. The CDR3 is 11 residues long. Germline lookup yields CDR1 SNHLY and CDR2 FYNNEI.

The chain carries TRBV7-9 and TRBJ2-5; possible D gene TRBD2, 5 bases. Trimming left V 6 bases short and J 5 bases short, with 10 bases between. The CDR3 loop spans 12 amino acids. The germline gives CDR1 SEHNR, CDR2 FQNEAQ (reference sequence). This chain's CDR3 is CASSPGVETQYF. The CDR3 nucleotides read TGTGCCAGCAGTCCCGGGGTGGAGACCCAGTACTTC.

The chain carries TRBV5-5 and TRBJ1-5; 8 nucleotides agree with TRBD1. The length of the CDR3 is 16 residues. The trim removed 1 base at V and 3 bases at J, leaving 6 bases unmatched. Germline CDR1 is SGHKS and CDR2 is YYEKEE (reference sequence). The CDR3 nucleotides are TGTGCCAGCAGCTTGCGGCAGGGGGCGTACAATCAGCCCCAGCATTTT. Amino acid sequence: CASSLRQGAYNQPQHF.